Sequencing of this T cell receptor beta chain was carried out in a study of technical replicates of blood from a few donors. The data were produced by immunoSEQ multiplex PCR, yet TCRdb's version contains in-frame clones alone and is incomplete. The table has roughly 62,000 clones, 90% to 95% seen once; the top ten hold under 5%. Trimming removed 2 bases at V and 1 base at J, with 12 bases between. CDR1 and CDR2 from the germline V gene are SGHVS and FQNEAQ. This CDR3 is 15 amino acids long. The sequence derives from a human donor in good health. Some clones in this sample may be carry-over from other donors' samples. The chain has TRBV7-8 and TRBJ2-7; D is perhaps TRBD1 (6 bases). The material sequenced was PBMCs. The CDR3 DNA sequence: TGTGCCAGCAGCTTACAGGGGCCCTCGTCCTACGAGCAGTACTTC. This translates into CASSLQGPSSYEQYF.